These 5 T cell receptor beta chains came from one sample sequenced in a study of cytomegalovirus exposure and HLA in healthy donors. TCRdb's table, derived via immunoSEQ multiplex PCR, lists solely in-frame clones and lacks some. This sample has roughly 150,000 clones, with 95% to 97% found just once. Material: PBMCs. These receptors originate from a woman aged 18-29 years in good health and CMV-seronegative.

The rearrangement joins TRBV7-8 to TRBJ2-3, with D unclear. The germline V and J ends were trimmed by 4 bases and 5 bases, with 4 bases remaining between them. The CDR3 consists of 11 residues. Germline CDR1 SGHVS, CDR2 FQNEAQ. CDR3 in amino acids: CASSSRDTQYF. For the CDR3, the DNA is TGTGCCAGCAGCTCTAGAGATACGCAGTATTTT.

V gene TRBV29-1 combines with J gene TRBJ2-7; 10 nucleotides align to TRBD1. The junction had 6 bases not matched to a gene; V was cut back by 0 bases and J by 4 bases. This CDR3 region has 15 residues. Germline V CDR1 and CDR2: SQVTM, ANQGSEA. Here the CDR3 reads CSVEEVTGGRYEQYF. The CDR3 DNA reads as TGCAGCGTTGAAGAGGTGACAGGGGGCAGGTACGAGCAGTACTTC.

The chain has TRBV11-2 and TRBJ2-2; D is possibly TRBD2 (6 bases). The CDR3 consists of 13 residues. Germline CDR1 is SGHAT and CDR2 is FQNNGV. Trimming took 3 bases from V and 8 from J, leaving 10 bases between them. CDR3: CASSFPGGGELFF. The CDR3 nucleotides read TGTGCCAGCAGCTTCCCCGGGGGTGGGGAGCTGTTTTTT.

The chain couples TRBV19 to TRBJ1-2; no clear D. The germline V and J ends were trimmed by 0 bases and 1 base, with 6 bases remaining between them. Germline lookup yields CDR1 LNHDA and CDR2 SQIVND (reference sequence). The CDR3 runs 14 residues. The CDR3 coding sequence is TGTGCCAGTAGTATAGAGGAGGGTAACTATGGCTACACCTTC. Residues: CASSIEEGNYGYTF.

The chain combines TRBV6-6 with TRBJ2-7, with 7 bases aligning to TRBD1. The length of the CDR3 is 13 residues. The V gene's germline CDR1 is MNHNY and CDR2 SVGAGI (reference sequence). V shed 7 bases, J shed 3 bases, and the junction held 6 bases outside the gene matches. The CDR3 region has the DNA TGTGCCAGCAAGGGACAGATAAGCTACGAGCAGTACTTC. It yields the protein CASKGQISYEQYF.